This TCR beta chain was obtained from a study of blood T cell repertoires in COVID-19. The wider study: The origin of the acute and convalescent COVID-19 samples was the United States, Italy and Spain. PBMCs, B-cell-depleted T cells, or T cells provided the cDNA or gDNA that made up the material.

Original methodology: Counts of nucleated cells, estimated from reference gene primer amplification, were obtained. Libraries were prepared by immunoSEQ multiplex PCR; TCRdb keeps only in-frame clonotypes and omits some of them. The D gene and trimming were derived from the DNA, and the V and J assignments and clone size from that table. The sample has around 170,000 clones, around 81% seen once. Material: peripheral blood. This clonotype originated in a man in his sixties or seventies who had recovered from COVID-19.

Written as DNA, the CDR3 is TGCGCCAGCAGCCCCGTCGCCAGGGGCGAGCAGTACTTC. Encoded protein: CASSPVARGEQYF. J is TRBJ2-7 and V is TRBV5-1; perhaps TRBD1 as D (6 bases). This CDR3 has 13 residues. Trimming removed 4 bases from V and 6 bases from J, with 14 bases in between. The germline gives CDR1 SGHRS, CDR2 YFSETQ.